The clone carrying this T cell receptor (beta chain) has a handful of counts. Its antigen is not identified. This entry belongs to a study of beta chain features in type 1 diabetes. Notes on the study in general: Patients and controls would be equally affected if PCR favored shorter templates. When VDJ junctions were examined, type 1 diabetes patients showed fewer insertions and more deletions. Any HLA type influence on TCRB rearrangement was left unresolved here.

Investigators reverse transcribed all isolated RNA, so they sequenced expressed TCRB transcripts. Generated by immunoSEQ multiplex PCR, the TCRdb table keeps only in-frame clones and is missing some. The sample contains roughly 300,000 clones, about 14% of which appear only once. CDR3 length equals 13 residues. Deletions cut 0 bases from V and 10 bases from J, with 12 bases between. Germline V gives CDR1 LGHNA, CDR2 YSLEER. Sequencing used central memory CD4+ T cells from blood. The V and J genes are TRBV4-3 and TRBJ2-5; D is ambiguous. This clonotype was sampled from a man between 25 and 39 years old in good health. The CDR3 reads CASSQDGRLVQYF. The CDR3 DNA reads as TGCGCCAGCAGCCAAGATGGCAGACTGGTCCAGTACTTC.